These 12 T cell receptor beta chains share one sample of origin, sequenced in a study of blood T cell repertoires in COVID-19 (dated by TCRdb to 2018 to 2021). Receptor libraries were prepared by the immunoSEQ multiplex PCR assay. The immuneACCESS repertoire file appears here via TCRdb, limited to in-frame rearrangements. These files lack a portion of the clones; in checked studies, under half of the deficit traces to unresolved V genes, and the cause of the others is not known. A total of 72,000 or so clones appear in this sample, 82% of them only once. Of the sample, around 15% falls within the top ten clones. Sequenced input: peripheral blood. These receptors all stem from an older man with active COVID-19.

The V and J genes are TRBV7-3 and TRBJ2-6; 7 nucleotides agree with TRBD1. The CDR3 covers 14 residues. V was pared by 5 bases and J by 4 bases, with 2 bases of the junction left unmatched. Germline CDR1 SGHTA, CDR2 FQGTGA. The CDR3: CASSTGVGANVLTF. The CDR3 nucleotides read TGTGCCAGCAGCACAGGGGTCGGGGCCAACGTCCTGACTTTC.

This chain joins TRBV10-1 and TRBJ2-1; D might be TRBD2 (6 bases). CDR1 and CDR2 from the germline V gene are WNHNN and SYGVQD (reference sequence). There are 17 residues in the CDR3. V was shortened by 2 bases and J by 3 bases, with 17 bases between the two germline ends. The CDR3, as DNA: TGCGCCAGCAGTGAGGGGGGGTCAGGGCCCAACTACAATGAGCAGTTCTTC. Its protein is CASSEGGSGPNYNEQFF.

V usage is TRBV23-1 and J usage is TRBJ2-1, with 12 bases matching TRBD1. Being an ORF, TRBV23-1 has a function that is uncertain. Trimming took 9 bases from V and 7 from J; bases not matched to a gene: 7. This CDR3 region has 14 residues. The CDR3 DNA reads as TGCGCCAGATCACGGGACAGGGGGCATAATGAGCAGTTCTTC. This encodes CARSRDRGHNEQFF.

The V and J genes are TRBV7-9 and TRBJ2-7; D unclear. CDR1 is SEHNR, CDR2 FQNEAQ, per germline (reference sequence). The CDR3 contains 13 residues. V lost 5 bases to trimming and J lost 2 bases, with 10 bases between them. CDR3 protein: CASSAYPPYEQYF. The CDR3, as DNA: TGTGCCAGCAGCGCCTATCCCCCCTACGAGCAGTACTTC.

This clone was counted once. The CDR3 coding sequence is TGTGCCAGCAGTGATTCGTTGAGGCCGCTTTTCTTT. Its protein product is CASSDSLRPLFF. This chain joins TRBV2 and TRBJ1-1; unclear D gene. Germline V gene lookup returns CDR1 SNHLY and CDR2 FYNNEI. This CDR3 has 12 residues. V was shortened by 3 bases and J by 13 bases, with 15 bases between the two germline ends.

In its sample, this clone was seen once. V and J are TRBV27 and TRBJ1-4; maybe TRBD1 (5 bases). The CDR3 consists of 16 residues. Germline V gene lookup returns CDR1 MNHEY and CDR2 SMNVEV (reference sequence). The V end lost 6 bases, the J end lost 6 bases, and 20 bases lay between the germline ends. CDR3 DNA: TGTGCCAGCAGCTTTAGGGCATCGGGGGTTCATGAAAAACTGTTTTTT. Protein sequence: CASSFRASGVHEKLFF.

The J gene is TRBJ1-2, the V gene TRBV12-3 or TRBV12-4, with D perhaps matching TRBD1 (5 bases). CDR3 size: 13 residues. Trimming pared 0 bases from V and 7 bases from J, leaving 9 bases between. CDR3 bases: TGTGCCAGCAGTTTAGCGGCAGGGATTGGCTACACCTTC. Protein: CASSLAAGIGYTF.

This clone is classed as medium-sized. The rearrangement joins TRBV6-2 or TRBV6-3 to TRBJ1-4, with a tentative D call TRBD1 (6 bases). CDR1 is MNHEY, CDR2 SVGEGT, per germline. Trimming left V 5 bases short and J 8 bases short, with 9 bases between. CDR3 size: 12 residues. The CDR3 bases are TGTGCCAGCAGTCCAGGGGACGAAAAACTGTTTTTT. It codes for CASSPGDEKLFF.

The chain joins TRBV3-1 (or the pseudogene TRBV3-2) to TRBJ2-7; 7 bases map to TRBD1. CDR1 is LGHDT and CDR2 is YNNKEL in the germline V gene (reference sequence). The CDR3 has 14 residues. With 3 bases clipped from V and 2 bases from J, the junction kept 4 bases outside the gene matches. CDR3 bases: TGTGCCAGCAGCCACGACAGGGTACCCTACGAGCAGTACTTC. It yields the protein CASSHDRVPYEQYF.

The chain has TRBV7-9 and TRBJ1-4; 7 nucleotides align to TRBD1. The CDR3 spans 15 residues. V was clipped by 1 base and J by 7 bases; unmatched bases: 6. Germline V gives CDR1 SEHNR, CDR2 FQNEAQ (reference sequence). The CDR3 protein is CASSLVGGAGEKLFF. In DNA, the CDR3 is TGTGCCAGCAGCTTAGTAGGGGGCGCGGGTGAAAAACTGTTTTTT.

This rearrangement joins TRBV6-5 to TRBJ2-7; D might be TRBD2 (7 bases). Between the trimmed V and J ends, which lost 4 bases and 2 bases, there was a span of 15 bases. This CDR3 comprises 15 residues. Germline V gives CDR1 MNHEY, CDR2 SVGAGI. Here the CDR3 DNA reads TGTGCCAGCAGTTCGTTGGGGAGGGGGACCTACGAGCAGTACTTC. It is translated as CASSSLGRGTYEQYF.

This clone was observed once. The chain joins TRBV27 to TRBJ1-6; TRBD1 aligns across 9 bases. Germline V CDR1 and CDR2: MNHEY, SMNVEV (reference sequence). With V trimmed by 3 bases and J by 7 bases, 4 bases remained unmatched. The CDR3 runs 15 residues. The DNA of the CDR3 is TGTGCCAGCAGTTTGGGACAGGGCGGGAATTCACCCCTCCACTTT. Its translation is CASSLGQGGNSPLHF.